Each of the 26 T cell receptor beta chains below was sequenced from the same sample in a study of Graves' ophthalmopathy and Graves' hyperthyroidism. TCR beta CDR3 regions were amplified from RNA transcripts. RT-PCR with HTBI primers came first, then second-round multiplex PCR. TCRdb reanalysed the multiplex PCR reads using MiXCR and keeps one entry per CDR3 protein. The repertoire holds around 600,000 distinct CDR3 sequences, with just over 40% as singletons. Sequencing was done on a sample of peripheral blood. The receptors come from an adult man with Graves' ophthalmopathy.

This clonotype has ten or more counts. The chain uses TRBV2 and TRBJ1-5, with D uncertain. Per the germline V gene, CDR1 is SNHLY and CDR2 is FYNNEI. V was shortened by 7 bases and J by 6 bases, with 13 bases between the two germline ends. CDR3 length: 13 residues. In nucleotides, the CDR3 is TGTGCCAGCAAGGAGGGTTCTACTCAGCCCCAGCATTTT. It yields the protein CASKEGSTQPQHF.

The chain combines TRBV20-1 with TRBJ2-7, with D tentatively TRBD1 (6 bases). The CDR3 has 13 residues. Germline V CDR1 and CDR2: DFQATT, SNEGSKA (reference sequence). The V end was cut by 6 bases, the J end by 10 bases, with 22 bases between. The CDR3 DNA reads TGCAGTGCAGTTCCGCAAGGGACACCCCACCAGTACTTC. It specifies CSAVPQGTPHQYF.

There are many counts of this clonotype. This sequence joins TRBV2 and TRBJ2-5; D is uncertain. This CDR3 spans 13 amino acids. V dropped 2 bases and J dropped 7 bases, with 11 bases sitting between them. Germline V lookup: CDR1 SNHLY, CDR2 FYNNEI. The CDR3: CASSESPGGTQYF. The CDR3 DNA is TGTGCCAGCAGTGAATCCCCTGGCGGGACCCAGTACTTC.

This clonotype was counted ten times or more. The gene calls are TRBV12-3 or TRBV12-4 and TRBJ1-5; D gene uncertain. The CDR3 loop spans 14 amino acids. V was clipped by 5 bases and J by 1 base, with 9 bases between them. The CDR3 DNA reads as TGTGCCAGCAGTGTCACAGAAAGCAATCAGCCCCAGCATTTT. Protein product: CASSVTESNQPQHF.

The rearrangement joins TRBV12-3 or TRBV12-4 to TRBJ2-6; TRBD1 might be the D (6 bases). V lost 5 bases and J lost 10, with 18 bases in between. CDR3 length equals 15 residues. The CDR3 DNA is TGTGCCAGCAGTCTCCGCAGGACAGCGCCAAACGTCCTGACTTTC. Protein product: CASSLRRTAPNVLTF.

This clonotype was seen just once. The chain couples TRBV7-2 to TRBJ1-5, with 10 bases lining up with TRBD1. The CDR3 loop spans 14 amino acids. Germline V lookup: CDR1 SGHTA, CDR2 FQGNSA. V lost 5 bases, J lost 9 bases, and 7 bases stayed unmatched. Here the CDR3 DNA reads TGTGCCAGCAGCGAACCGGGACAGGGGATGCCCCAGCATTTT. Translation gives CASSEPGQGMPQHF.

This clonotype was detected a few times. CDR3 sequence (DNA): TGTGCCAGCAGTTACTCGGCCTTCTCTGGAAACACCATATATTTT. Translated: CASSYSAFSGNTIYF. The J gene is TRBJ1-3, the V gene TRBV7-2; D is uncertain. Looked up from germline, CDR1 is SGHTA and CDR2 is FQGNSA. There are 15 residues in the CDR3. V was cut by 6 bases and J by 0 bases, with 12 bases left in between.

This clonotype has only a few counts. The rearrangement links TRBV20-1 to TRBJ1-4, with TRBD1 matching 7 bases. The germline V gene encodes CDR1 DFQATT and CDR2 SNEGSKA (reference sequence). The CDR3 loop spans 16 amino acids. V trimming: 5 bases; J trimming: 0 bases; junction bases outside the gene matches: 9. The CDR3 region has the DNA TGCAGTGCTCCCCCGACAGGGTTTGCAACTAATGAAAAACTGTTTTTT. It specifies CSAPPTGFATNEKLFF.

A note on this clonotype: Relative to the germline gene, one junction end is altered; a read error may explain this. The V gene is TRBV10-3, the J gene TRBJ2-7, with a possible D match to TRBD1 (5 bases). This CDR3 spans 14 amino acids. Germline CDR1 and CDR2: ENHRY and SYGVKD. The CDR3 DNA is TGTGCCAGCAGTCCCTGGGGCGGTAACTACGAGCAGTACTTC. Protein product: CASSPWGGNYEQYF.

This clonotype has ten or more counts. The CDR3 DNA reads as TGTGCCAGCAGCTTCGGCAGCTCTAACTATGGCTACACCTTC. Translated, it gives CASSFGSSNYGYTF. The rearrangement joins TRBV7-2 to TRBJ1-2; D remains unclear. In germline, CDR1 is SGHTA, CDR2 FQGNSA. The CDR3 length is 14 residues. V lost 3 bases and J 0 bases, leaving 8 bases between the germline ends.

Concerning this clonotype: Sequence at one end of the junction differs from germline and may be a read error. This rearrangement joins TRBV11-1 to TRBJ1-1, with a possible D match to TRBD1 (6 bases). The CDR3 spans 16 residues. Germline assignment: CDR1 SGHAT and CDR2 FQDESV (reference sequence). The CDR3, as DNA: TGTGCCAACAGCCCCCCGGAGGGGGGCTTTAACACTGAAGCTTTCTTT. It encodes CANSPPEGGFNTEAFF. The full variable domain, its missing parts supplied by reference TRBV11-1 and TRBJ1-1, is EAEVAQSPRYKITEKSQAVAFWCDPISGHATLYWYRQILGQGPELLVQFQDESVVDDSQLPKDRFSAERLKGVDSTLKIQPAELGDSAMYLCANSPPEGGFNTEAFFGQGTRLTVV.

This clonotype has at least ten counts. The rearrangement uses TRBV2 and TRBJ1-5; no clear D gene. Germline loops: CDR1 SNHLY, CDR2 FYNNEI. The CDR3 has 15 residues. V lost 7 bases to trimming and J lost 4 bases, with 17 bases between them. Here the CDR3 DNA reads TGTGCCAGCACGGCTCCGCGGATATTTAATCAGCCCCAGCATTTT. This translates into CASTAPRIFNQPQHF.

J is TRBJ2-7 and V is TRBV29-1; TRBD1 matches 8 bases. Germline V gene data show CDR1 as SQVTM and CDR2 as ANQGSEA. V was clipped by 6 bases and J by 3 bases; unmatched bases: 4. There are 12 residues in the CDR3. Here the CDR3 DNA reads TGCAGCGTGGTTGGACAGGGCTACGAGCAGTACTTC. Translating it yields CSVVGQGYEQYF.

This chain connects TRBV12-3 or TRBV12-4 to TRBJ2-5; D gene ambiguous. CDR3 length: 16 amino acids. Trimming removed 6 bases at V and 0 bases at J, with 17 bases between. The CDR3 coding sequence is TGTGCCAGCAGCCCTGGTCTGGGGAAGGACCAAGAGACCCAGTACTTC. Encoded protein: CASSPGLGKDQETQYF.

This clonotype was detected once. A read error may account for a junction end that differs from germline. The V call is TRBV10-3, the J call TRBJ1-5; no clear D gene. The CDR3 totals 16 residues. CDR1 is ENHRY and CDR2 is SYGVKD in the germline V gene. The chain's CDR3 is CASSYGLGRADQPQHF. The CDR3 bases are TGTGCCAGCAGTTACGGGTTGGGGAGGGCCGATCAGCCCCAGCATTTT.

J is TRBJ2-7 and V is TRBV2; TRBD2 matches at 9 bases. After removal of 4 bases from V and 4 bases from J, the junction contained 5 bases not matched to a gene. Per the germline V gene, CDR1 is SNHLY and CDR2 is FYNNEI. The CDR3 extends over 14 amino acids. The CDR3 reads CASSARLAEYEQYF. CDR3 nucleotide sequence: TGTGCCAGCAGTGCTAGACTAGCGGAGTACGAGCAGTACTTC.

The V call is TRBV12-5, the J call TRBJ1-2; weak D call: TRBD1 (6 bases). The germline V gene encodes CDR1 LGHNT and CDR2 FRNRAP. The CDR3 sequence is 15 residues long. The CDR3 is CASSLLRNRVSGYTF. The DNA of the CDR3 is TGTGCCAGCAGTTTATTACGGAACAGGGTTAGCGGCTACACCTTC.

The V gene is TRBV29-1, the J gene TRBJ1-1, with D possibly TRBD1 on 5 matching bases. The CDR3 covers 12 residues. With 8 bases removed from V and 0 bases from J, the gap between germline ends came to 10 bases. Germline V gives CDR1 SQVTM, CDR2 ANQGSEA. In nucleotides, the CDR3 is TGCAGCTCCCGGGGCGTGAACACTGAAGCTTTCTTT. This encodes CSSRGVNTEAFF.

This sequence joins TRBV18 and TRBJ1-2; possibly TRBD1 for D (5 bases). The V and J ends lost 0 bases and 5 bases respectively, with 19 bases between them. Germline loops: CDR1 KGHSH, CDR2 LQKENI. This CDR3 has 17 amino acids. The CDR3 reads CASSPPLGDGLGYGYTF. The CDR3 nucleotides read TGTGCCAGCTCACCACCTTTGGGGGACGGCCTAGGTTATGGCTACACCTTC.

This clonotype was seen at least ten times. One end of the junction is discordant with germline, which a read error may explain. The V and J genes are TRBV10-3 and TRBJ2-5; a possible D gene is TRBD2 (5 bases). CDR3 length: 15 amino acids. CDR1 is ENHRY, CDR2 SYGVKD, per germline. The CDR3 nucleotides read TGTGCCAGCAGTGCCCTGAGCGGAGGTGGGGAGACCCAGTACTTC. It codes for CASSALSGGGETQYF.

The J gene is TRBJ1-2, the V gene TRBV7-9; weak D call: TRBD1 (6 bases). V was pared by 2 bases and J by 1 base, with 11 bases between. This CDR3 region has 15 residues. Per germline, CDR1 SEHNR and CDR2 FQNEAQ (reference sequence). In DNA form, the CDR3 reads TGTGCCAGCAGCTTACAGGGGACCCTTAACTATGGCTACACCTTC. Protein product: CASSLQGTLNYGYTF.

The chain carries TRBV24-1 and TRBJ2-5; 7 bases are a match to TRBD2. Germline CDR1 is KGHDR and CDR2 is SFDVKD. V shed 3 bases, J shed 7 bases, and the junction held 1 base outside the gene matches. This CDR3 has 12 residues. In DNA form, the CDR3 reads TGTGCCACCAGTGATCCGGGAGGGACCCAGTACTTC. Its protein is CATSDPGGTQYF.

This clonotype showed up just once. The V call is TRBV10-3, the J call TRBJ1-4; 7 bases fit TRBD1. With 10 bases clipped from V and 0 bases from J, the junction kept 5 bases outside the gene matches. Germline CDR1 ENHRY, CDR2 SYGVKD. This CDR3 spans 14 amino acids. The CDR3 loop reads CASQGEATNEKLFF. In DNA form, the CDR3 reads TGTGCCAGCCAGGGGGAGGCAACTAATGAAAAACTGTTTTTT.

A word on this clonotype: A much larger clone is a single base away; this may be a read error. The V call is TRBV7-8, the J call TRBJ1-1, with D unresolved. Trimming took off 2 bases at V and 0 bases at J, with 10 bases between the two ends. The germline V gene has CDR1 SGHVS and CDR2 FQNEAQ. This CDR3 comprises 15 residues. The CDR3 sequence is CASSLLNGMNTEAFF. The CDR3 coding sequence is TGTGCCAGCAGCTTATTAAACGGGATGAACACTGAAGCTTTCTTT.

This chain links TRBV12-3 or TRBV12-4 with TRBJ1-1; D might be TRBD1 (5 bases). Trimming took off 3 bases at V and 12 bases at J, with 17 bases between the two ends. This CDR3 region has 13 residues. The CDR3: CASSFRGARQPFF. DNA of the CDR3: TGTGCCAGCAGTTTTCGGGGCGCCCGACAGCCTTTCTTT.

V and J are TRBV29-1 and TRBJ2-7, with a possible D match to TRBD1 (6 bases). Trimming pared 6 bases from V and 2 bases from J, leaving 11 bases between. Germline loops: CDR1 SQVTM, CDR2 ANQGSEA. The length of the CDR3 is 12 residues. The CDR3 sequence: CSVGQSAYEQYF. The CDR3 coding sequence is TGCAGCGTCGGACAGAGCGCCTACGAGCAGTACTTC.